This T cell receptor (beta chain) was captured by sequencing in a study of blood T cell repertoires in COVID-19. Study context: Sample material is recorded as cDNA or gDNA derived from T cells, B-cell-depleted T cells, or PBMCs.

Trimming took 3 bases from V and 5 from J; bases not matched to a gene: 10. Germline V gives CDR1 SGDLS, CDR2 YYNGEE. The CDR3 contains 15 residues. This clone was observed a handful of times. In the authors' workflow: Estimates of nucleated cell counts were drawn from the amplification of reference gene primers. This table comes from immunoSEQ multiplex PCR, and its TCRdb copy is limited to in-frame clones, with some not included. V and J calls plus clone size are reproduced from that table; the DNA served to infer D and trimming. The data contain roughly 25,000 clones, approximately 78% of them singletons.

The chain joins TRBV9 to TRBJ2-5; TRBD2 matches at 7 bases. Sequenced sample: peripheral blood. The receptor's source is a human donor in a cohort sampled during active COVID-19. CDR3 nucleotides: TGTGCCAGCAGCGGCGGGACTATAGTTGGGGAGACCCAGTACTTC. This encodes CASSGGTIVGETQYF.